This record covers a single T cell receptor beta chain. Its antigen remains unidentified. The record originates from a study of cytomegalovirus exposure and HLA in healthy donors. Study results and caveats: A few chains linked to CMV were shown in vitro to be specific for CMV antigens. An analysis that was carried out later associated 16,951 TCR beta sequences with HLA alleles at 0.05 false discovery rate.

This CDR3 comprises 16 residues. The trim removed 0 bases at V and 9 bases at J, leaving 13 bases unmatched. Germline V gene lookup returns CDR1 SGHRS and CDR2 YFSETQ. PCR amplification relied on 60 Vbeta primers (plus 13 Jbeta primers). Sequencing used immunoSEQ multiplex PCR; TCRdb keeps in-frame clones, though not all of them. The sample's table shows around 42,000 clones. Material: PBMCs. V is TRBV5-1 and J is TRBJ1-2, with 8 bases matching TRBD1. This clonotype was sampled from a man younger than 45 in good health and CMV-seronegative. CDR3 amino acids: CASSLEAGGAGVRYTF. CDR3 in DNA: TGCGCCAGCAGCTTGGAGGCAGGGGGCGCAGGTGTCCGCTACACCTTC.